This T cell receptor (beta chain) was documented in a study of blood T cell repertoires in COVID-19. Study background: Nucleic acid was either cDNA or gDNA, and it came from T cells, B-cell-depleted T cells, or PBMCs.

Method: immunoSEQ multiplex PCR; TCRdb's copy keeps in-frame clones and lacks some. The table lists about 400,000 clones, around 87% of them singletons. Two negative PCRs, clearance, or symptom resolution had been documented for recovered Cohort 3 donors. Specimen: PBMCs or T cells enriched from blood (not recorded which). The sequence was collected from a woman in her forties or fifties who had recovered from COVID-19.

CDR3 loop: CASSMGDRRNTEAFF. CDR3 sequence (DNA): TGTGCCAGCAGCATGGGGGACAGGAGAAACACTGAAGCTTTCTTT. This sequence joins TRBV7-3 and TRBJ1-1; TRBD1 agrees at 8 bases. J gave up 2 bases and V 5 bases, and 7 bases lay outside the gene matches. In germline, CDR1 is SGHTA, CDR2 FQGTGA. This CDR3 region has 15 residues.